Listed below are T cell receptor beta chains from one sample, sequenced in a study of blood T cell repertoires in COVID-19. Measured with immunoSEQ multiplex PCR; TCRdb has only the in-frame clones, and not every one. This table has 150,000 to 200,000 clones, about 88% appearing once. Sequences were obtained from peripheral blood. These receptors came from a middle-aged man with acute or convalescent COVID-19. The CDR3 runs from the conserved cysteine through the conserved F or W. The D gene is left open where the match is weak.

CDR3 protein: CASSDEGIRGQPQHF
V gene: TRBV2
D gene: .

CDR3 protein: CAIAPGSYEQYF
V gene: TRBV10-3
D gene: .

CDR3 protein: CASSRGPYTAGGTYEQYF
V gene: TRBV19
D gene: TRBD1

CDR3 protein: CATSGSTGAGNTIYF
V gene: TRBV24-1
D gene: TRBD1

CDR3 protein: CASSPLTGSSGNTIYF
V gene: TRBV4-2
D gene: .

CDR3 protein: CAWSSLSEAFF
V gene: TRBV30
D gene: .

CDR3 protein: CASSTEGGYGYTF
V gene: TRBV5-1
D gene: .

CDR3 protein: CASSGTEGGNTIYF
V gene: TRBV27
D gene: TRBD1

CDR3 protein: CASSFIGVGLNTEAFF
V gene: TRBV5-6
D gene: .

CDR3 protein: CASSGLGGQGSEQFF
V gene: TRBV9
D gene: TRBD1

CDR3 protein: CASSQRQGRHEKLFF
V gene: TRBV3-1/TRBV3-2
D gene: TRBD1

CDR3 protein: CASSLYSGTGLYNEQFF
V gene: TRBV14
D gene: TRBD1

CDR3 protein: CASSEGGGQGTPYGYTF
V gene: TRBV2
D gene: TRBD1

CDR3 protein: CASSQDAGAPLHF
V gene: TRBV4-1
D gene: .

CDR3 protein: CASSPPGQSQTQYF
V gene: TRBV18
D gene: TRBD1

CDR3 protein: CASSLGQEAFF
V gene: TRBV7-9
D gene: .

CDR3 protein: CASSLGLGDSTDTQYF
V gene: TRBV5-1
D gene: .

CDR3 protein: CASSSRRDSPLHF
V gene: TRBV7-9
D gene: .

CDR3 protein: CASSSGTKNAYGYTF
V gene: TRBV19
D gene: .

CDR3 protein: CASSQEVRANYGYTF
V gene: TRBV4-1
D gene: .

CDR3 protein: CASSLPGLGLETQYF
V gene: TRBV5-8
D gene: TRBD2

CDR3 protein: CASTGLMNTGELFF
V gene: TRBV5-6
D gene: .

CDR3 protein: CASSVEASGVEAQYF
V gene: TRBV9
D gene: TRBD2

CDR3 protein: CSVGDGRPDNEQFF
V gene: TRBV29-1
D gene: TRBD2

CDR3 protein: CASSLGAGNTIYF
V gene: TRBV5-5
D gene: .

CDR3 protein: CASSLSSGGGETQYF
V gene: TRBV27
D gene: TRBD2

CDR3 protein: CAWSATGESEKLFF
V gene: TRBV30
D gene: TRBD1

CDR3 protein: CASSQDPTSGGARGRDTQYF
V gene: TRBV4-3
D gene: TRBD2

CDR3 protein: CSASRTGVDTQYF
V gene: TRBV20-1
D gene: .

CDR3 protein: CASSQSSFVGTQYF
V gene: TRBV14
D gene: .

CDR3 protein: CASSLRGSNQPQHF
V gene: TRBV28
D gene: .

CDR3 protein: CAGNDRGHDEQFF
V gene: TRBV10-3
D gene: TRBD1

CDR3 protein: CAWSVGYMNTEAFF
V gene: TRBV30
D gene: .

CDR3 protein: CASSLARSPSGTDTQYF
V gene: TRBV5-1
D gene: .

CDR3 protein: CASSPRGQRDYNEQFF
V gene: TRBV9
D gene: TRBD1

CDR3 protein: CASSAGLTPIGSGELFF
V gene: TRBV9
D gene: .

CDR3 protein: CASRDRAAGNTIYF
V gene: TRBV6-5
D gene: TRBD1

CDR3 protein: CASSLGQGIYIQYF
V gene: TRBV19
D gene: TRBD1

CDR3 protein: CASRSGTGGSYEQYF
V gene: TRBV5-1
D gene: TRBD2

CDR3 protein: CASSEWANNEQFF
V gene: TRBV2
D gene: .

CDR3 protein: CASSLDNTDTQYF
V gene: TRBV18
D gene: .